This T cell receptor (beta chain) was captured by sequencing in a study of shared clonotypes between healthy human individuals (TCRdb year 2020). In terms of the full investigation: A few men and two women, aged 18 to 49 years, made up the cohort. Per donor, leukapheresis produced somewhere between about 0.9 and 10 billion PBMCs. Blood TCR repertoires of five healthy adults were deeply sequenced to estimate repertoire size and the extent of clonotype sharing between individuals. Different laboratories and diverse techniques were used to prepare libraries and sequence TCR repertoires, to increase sequencing depth and limit assay-specific biases. For each donor, CD4 naive and CD4 memory were each given three plates, CD8 naive was given two plates, and CD8 memory was given one plate. Overall study outcomes, separate from this receptor: The small number of donors limited the genetic and exposure-history diversity represented. Compared with non-shared clonotypes, clonotypes shared by all four sorted-subset donors had higher generation probabilities. Naive subsets generally had larger estimated clonotype richness than memory subsets. Across a handful of donors, about 5.2% of naive CD4, approximately 4% of naive CD8, roughly 2.2% of memory CD4, and approximately 0.4% of memory CD8 clonotypes were shared. Pairwise subsampling indicated that sequencing depth was expected to affect the degree of clonotype sharing among donors. Sampling was restricted to blood, and TCR repertoires in tissue are likely to differ from TCR repertoires in blood. Incomplete sequencing was indicated by rarefaction of sorted-subset datasets, despite the large sequencing depth.

At the junction V is shortened by 5 bases and J by 5 bases; bases outside the gene matches: 5. The germline V gene (reference sequence) sets CDR1 to LNHNV and CDR2 to YYDKDF. The CDR3 covers 13 residues, taking in both the cysteine and the phenylalanine. Only the CDR3 region is kept as DNA, spanning 39 bases read in frame from base 1. On this clone: Its antigen specificity is not known. Base qualities are not provided; no much larger clone lies one nucleotide away.

Healthy HIV-negative adults with no recently reported acute infections or vaccinations were included as donors. Only Caucasian adults living in Nashville, Tennessee, USA were represented among the donors. CD4+ T cells were enriched through magnetic negative selection, after which naive cells were positively selected on CD45RA and the remaining negative fraction served as the memory subset. Blood was obtained by leukapheresis, after which PBMCs were separated by Ficoll-Histopaque density gradient centrifugation and cryopreserved in liquid nitrogen vapor phase. Analytical flow cytometry was used to check the purity and quantity of every magnetically sorted T cell population. From each sorted fraction, genomic DNA was isolated and quantified by UV absorbance on a Nanodrop 2000c. Using the deep immunoSEQ assay, TCR CDR3 regions were amplified from genomic DNA by multiplex PCR. Genomic DNA extracted from each cell subset was distributed evenly over all wells of several immunoSEQ 96-well plates, and each plate served as one replicate. For sorted subsets, roughly 190 ng of genomic DNA, equivalent to roughly 30,000 T cell genomes, went into each replicate PCR. Purified libraries were quantified with a Qubit 3.0 fluorometer, sized on a Bioanalyzer 2100, and re-quantified with the KAPA Library Quantification kit. Each immunoSEQ 96-well plate was sequenced on its own single-read 150-cycle Illumina NextSeq 550 flow cell. The study's processing was this. The immunoSEQ output contained only junctional sequences without quality scores, so filtering could not match that applied to full-length reads. Sequences were annotated with PyIR, a Python wrapper for IgBLAST v1.9, and V/J genes and CDR3 were assigned using IMGT germline references. Reads were filtered out if the reads had weak V/J assignments (E-value above 1e-6), no CDR3, stop codons, out-of-frame junctions, or ambiguous translated residues. A V3J clonotype was defined by an identical inferred V gene, J gene, and CDR3 amino acid sequence. Percentage overlap between repertoires was computed as shared unique clonotypes divided by the size of the smaller repertoire. Repertoire richness was assessed with RTK rarefaction, the Chao1 estimator, and Recon v2.1 estimates of unobserved clonotypes. OLGA was used to compute generation probabilities for all TCRbeta clonotypes that the gDNA method yielded from a few donors. The source is immuneACCESS, and TCRdb retained only in-frame sequences with V and J called. Part of the clones is not carried over; for the studies checked, unresolved V genes explain less than half of this, and the remainder is unexplained. For V, J and clone size, that table is used; D and trimming come from the DNA. The sample table records 1,400,000 or so clones; roughly 98.5% of these occur just once. Roughly 0.36% of the sample is taken by the ten largest.

Input material: naive CD4+ T cells sorted from blood. In light of the paper, this sample's cell subset or site label describes: CD45RA+ positively selected. The TCR originated in a man aged 30-40 years in good health. The receptor chain draws on TRBV15 and TRBJ1-2, and 7 junction bases match TRBD1. CDR3 sequence: CATSVGTDYGYTF. The DNA sequence is as follows: TGTGCCACCAGCGTGGGGACAGATTATGGCTACACCTTC.